A single sample is the source of the 5 T cell receptor beta chains below, sequenced in a study of OX40 agonist ivuxolimab in advanced cancers. The table came from immunoSEQ multiplex PCR; TCRdb's copy has only in-frame clones and leaves some out. The sample shows tens of thousands of clones, about 92% of them seen only once. This specimen consisted of CD4+ or CD8+ T cells sorted from blood, obtained in a trial of the OX40 agonist ivuxolimab. Receptors originate from an adult with an advanced solid tumor such as melanoma, head and neck, liver or kidney cancer.

The V call is TRBV6-6, the J call TRBJ1-5, with D maybe TRBD1 (5 bases). Germline V gene sequence: CDR1 MNHNY, CDR2 SVGAGI (reference sequence). The CDR3 covers 15 residues. With 7 bases removed from V and 0 bases from J, the gap between germline ends came to 13 bases. CDR3 DNA: TGTGCCAGCACCCCGGGACTTTATAGCAATCAGCCCCAGCATTTT. Protein sequence: CASTPGLYSNQPQHF.

The CDR3 loop reads CASSPRGPGQPQHF. DNA for the CDR3: TGTGCCAGCAGTCCCAGGGGGCCGGGGCAGCCCCAGCATTTT. The chain recombines TRBV6-1 with TRBJ1-5; 8 nucleotides match TRBD1. This CDR3 is 14 amino acids long. CDR1 is MNHNS and CDR2 is SASEGT in the germline V gene. The junction had 7 bases not matched to a gene; V was cut back by 5 bases and J by 7 bases.

The CDR3 protein is CASSVTGGREPQHF. CDR3 DNA: TGTGCCAGTAGCGTGACAGGGGGACGAGAGCCCCAGCATTTT. The rearrangement links TRBV19 to TRBJ1-5, with 9 nucleotides matching TRBD1. CDR3 length equals 14 residues. V gave up 6 bases and J gave up 8 bases; unmatched junction bases: 8. Germline V gene data show CDR1 as LNHDA and CDR2 as SQIVND (reference sequence).

The chain uses TRBV4-1 and TRBJ2-7; 9 nucleotides line up with TRBD1. Germline V gene lookup returns CDR1 MGHRA and CDR2 YSYEKL. The CDR3 is made up of 16 amino acids. V lost 4 bases to trimming and J lost 5 bases; unmatched junction nucleotides: 12. CDR3 DNA sequence: TGCGCCAGCAGCCTCAGGGGACAGGGTTTTGTCGACGAGCAGTACTTC. Protein sequence: CASSLRGQGFVDEQYF.

The rearrangement uses TRBV7-3 and TRBJ1-1, with D unresolved. Between the trimmed V and J ends, which lost 5 bases and 7 bases, there was a span of 14 bases. CDR3 size: 13 residues. Per the germline V gene, CDR1 is SGHTA and CDR2 is FQGTGA. This CDR3 is CASSLTERVEAFF. The DNA of the CDR3 is TGTGCCAGCAGCCTGACCGAAAGGGTTGAAGCTTTCTTT.